This entry describes one T cell receptor beta chain. Its antigen is as yet unknown. The data are from a study of monozygotic twins with inflammatory bowel disease. Study conclusions and caveats: Varying immunosuppressive regimens may have increased patient repertoire variability. People with IBD had fewer clonotypes in common with others than healthy twins did, especially with disease activity.

CDR1 SGHKS and CDR2 YYEKEE come from the germline V gene (reference sequence). The CDR3 contains 15 residues. Each sample had eight separate cDNA synthesis reactions. TCRdb reprocessed the 5' RACE reads and keeps a single row for each CDR3 protein, giving no DNA. This sample's table has about 110,000 distinct CDR3 sequences. The sample taken for sequencing was blood. J is TRBJ2-1 and V is TRBV5-5; TCRdb reports TRBD1, a call that lacks DNA to check it against. The TCR comes from a human donor with ulcerative colitis or Crohn's disease, or a healthy co-twin of an affected twin (not recorded which). This CDR3 is CASSPLEGENNEQFF. The full variable domain, in which reference TRBV5-5 and TRBJ2-1 provide the parts outside the CDR3, is DAGVTQSPTHLIKTRGQQVTLRCSPISGHKSVSWYQQVLGQGPQFIFQYYEKEERGRGNFPDRFSARQFPNYSSELNVNALLLGDSALYLCASSPLEGENNEQFFGPGTRLTVL.